A single TCR beta chain is shown here with its context. Which antigen it targets is not known. One base away there is no much larger clone; base qualities are not given. The CDR3 runs 13 amino acids, cysteine and phenylalanine included. Of the read, only the CDR3 DNA is kept; its 39 bases are in frame from base 1. V loses 1 base of germline sequence and J loses 4 bases, and the interval between the two ends is 7 bases. CDR1 and CDR2 are read off the germline V gene (reference sequence) as LNHDA and SQIVND. These data belong to a study of long-term antiretroviral therapy in people with HIV (dated by TCRdb to 2022 to 2024). With regard to the full study: The earliest samples were collected roughly a decade before the 2015 WHO recommendation for immediate ART, at a time when ART was usually postponed until CD4 counts fell. Whether ART initiation and durable HIV suppression were associated with changes in peripheral blood TRB repertoire composition and diversity was tested in a retrospective serial study. From fewer than 35 adults with confirmed HIV infection, the cohort provided around 180 cryopreserved PBMC samples, gathered serially across a mean of approximately six years (range 1-12). Eleven of the 30 participants with HIV were female. No cross-contamination during QIAcube processing was shown when test extractions of a monoclonal T-cell line were performed alongside 33 polyclonal samples.

Broader findings and caveats from the paper: CDR3 length ranges in HIV repertoires were narrower than in controls, and network structure suggested an antigen-experienced repertoire with only a slight naive shift after ART. Starting ART was linked to a significant rise in TRB diversity, yet even with long-term ART the diversity remained significantly lower than in transplant donor controls. No data were available on ART adherence, viral resistance or therapy changes, limiting inferences about post-ART repertoire changes. Samples dated from the mid-2000s to the late 2010s, and the ART regimens used may be less effective than current ones. Since PBMC availability was limited, sequencing covered only the TCR beta chain, with no alpha chain pairing. Expanded TRB clones identified before ART initiation dominated the repertoire across all time points, though the dominance fluctuated and decreased in many PLHIV after ART. Because pre-ART samples had limited cell numbers, profiling was done on unsorted PBMC rather than on sorted CD4+ and CD8+ T cells.

To be included, a participant needed at least one PBMC sample from before ART initiation plus at least two post-ART samples. Every participant with HIV received treatment in the United States of America. Before DNA extraction, cryopreserved samples containing roughly 0.9-10 million PBMC were thawed and washed. At the time of the earliest PBMC sample for each participant with HIV, ages ranged from about 20 to 55 years. PBMC samples were contributed by each participant from 1-4 timepoints before ART initiation and 2-8 timepoints after ART initiation, with a median of 7 samples. Serial HIV viral load, CD4+ T-cell count, ART history and demographic data were obtained for every participant. A Qiagen kit on a QIAcube was used to extract genomic DNA from unsorted PBMC, with samples processed in batches of 12. The immunoSEQ hsTCRB v3.0 assay was used at survey level resolution to sequence the TRB variable region. A depth of about 40,000-55,000 T-cell genomes per sample was targeted for TRB sequencing. TRB libraries were pooled and sequenced on an Illumina MiSeq using a v3 150-cycle kit. In the original analysis: Analysis of repertoires was carried out in R inside a reproducible Nextflow workflow spanning QC, data transformation and analysis. Custom analyses were implemented in LymphoSeq2, an R package for AIRR-Seq data exploration. A few samples that produced fewer than 5000 total TRB sequences were removed, so some 180 HIV repertoires were analyzed. Of the roughly 180 retained HIV repertoires, about 59 were collected before and around 130 after ART initiation. Repertoires were downsampled to 5000 TRB nucleotide sequences, and summary statistics were averaged over 100 downsampling iterations. TRB sequences were retained for analysis only if CDR3 regions of at least seven amino acids were present. Two measures captured diversity: a Shannon entropy-derived clonality score and the Gini coefficient. Repertoire networks linked the top 5000 CDR3 amino acid sequences whenever two sequences differed by an edit distance of one. For TRB CDR3 amino acid sequences, antigen specificity groups and MHC restriction were predicted with GLIPH2. To flag known associations with CMV, EBV, HIV or tissue antigens, CDR3 amino acid sequences were compared against VDJdb and McPAS-TCR. Pre-ART, post-ART and control groups were compared with Wilcoxon signed-rank tests and Holm-Bonferroni correction. Entries here come from immuneACCESS through TCRdb and include only in-frame sequences with V and J called. Some clones fail to appear in such tables; in the studies checked, an unresolved V gene covers under half of the shortfall, and the cause of the remainder is unknown. D and trimming were read from the DNA, whereas the V and J calls and clone size are those reported in that table. The sample includes about 20,000 clones, with around 86% observed a single time. The top ten clonotypes cover around 6.8% of the sample.

The receptor chain draws on TRBV19 and TRBJ1-1, with the D gene uncertain. This TCR was sampled from a woman between 25 and 40 years old with HIV. The sample was unsorted PBMCs, taken 1.8 years before starting antiretroviral therapy. The DNA reads as follows: TGTGCCAGTAGTATAGTGGCCGGCACTGAAGCTTTCTTT. The translation is CASSIVAGTEAFF. Extended through the reference TRBV19 and TRBJ1-1 proteins, this CDR3 yields the full variable domain: DGGITQSPKYLFRKEGQNVTLSCEQNLNHDAMYWYRQDPGQGLRLIYYSQIVNDFQKGDIAEGYSVSREKKESFPLTVTSAQKNPTAFYLCASSIVAGTEAFFGQGTRLTVV.